This T cell receptor (beta chain) was sequenced during a study of CD8 T cells in Susac syndrome. Whole-study results and caveats: Clonal CD8+ expansion in Susac was highest in TEMRA cells and active patients.

When the RNA was reverse transcribed, random hexamers were used with an input of roughly 0.45 to 1 ug. TCRdb fed the immunoSEQ multiplex PCR reads into MiXCR, producing one record per CDR3 protein. The sample holds around 80,000 distinct CDR3 sequences; approximately 96% are singletons and the top ten take around 0.41%. As judged by recently defined diagnostic criteria, patients with Susac syndrome had definite or probable disease. TEMRA cells were FACS-enriched, while CD8+ and CD4+ T cells were negatively isolated. The CDR3 has 13 residues. With 5 bases removed from V and 4 bases from J, the gap between germline ends came to 11 bases. Germline CDR1 MNHEY, CDR2 SMNVEV (reference sequence). As for this clonotype: The antigen is not known.

What was sequenced was CD8+ T cells from PBMCs. This sequence originates from a human donor with Susac syndrome. V and J are TRBV27 and TRBJ1-1, with no clear D. CDR3 coding DNA: TGTGCCAGCAGTCCCGGGGTTCGCACTGAAGCTTTCTTT. Amino acid sequence: CASSPGVRTEAFF.